Below, 32 T cell receptor beta chains from the same sample are listed, as sequenced in a study of blood T cells in healthy people across ages. A J-beta primer mix and a sample-barcoded 5' primer were used in a second PCR of roughly 7 to 12 cycles. TCRdb passed the 5' RACE reads through MiXCR, listing each CDR3 protein once. Of about 1.8 million distinct CDR3 sequences in the sample, less than 50% were seen once. Sequenced: blood. The receptors originated from a woman in her 40s in good health.

This clonotype was recorded once. V and J are TRBV21-1 and TRBJ2-1; the listed D gene, TRBD1, was not tested against the DNA. TRBV21-1 is shown as a pseudogene. This CDR3 is 21 amino acids long. CDR3 sequence (DNA): TGTGCCAGCAGCAAAAGGGAAACGTTAGTAAGGGACAGGGATATGGACCATGAGCAGTTCTTC. This sequence encodes CASSKRETLVRDRDMDHEQFF.

The chain joins TRBV28 to TRBJ2-1; possibly TRBD2 for D (6 bases). CDR3 length equals 15 residues. The germline V and J ends were trimmed by 6 bases and 3 bases, with 15 bases remaining between them. Germline values: CDR1 MDHEN, CDR2 SYDVKM. The CDR3 bases are TGTGCCAGCAGGGGGGGAAGGGGCTACTACAATGAGCAGTTCTTC. This gives the protein CASRGGRGYYNEQFF.

This clonotype was detected only a few times. This chain connects TRBV9 to TRBJ2-4, with 8 bases matching TRBD2. V trimming: 7 bases; J trimming: 0 bases; junction bases outside the gene matches: 9. Germline CDR1 and CDR2: SGDLS and YYNGEE. The CDR3 length is 16 residues. CDR3 sequence: CASSAGLVGAKNIQYF. The CDR3 DNA follows: TGTGCCAGCTCCGCGGGACTAGTAGGAGCCAAAAACATTCAGTACTTC.

V usage is TRBV4-3 and J usage is TRBJ2-7; perhaps TRBD2 as D (5 bases). This CDR3 comprises 15 residues. Per germline, CDR1 LGHNA and CDR2 YSLEER. V lost 0 bases and J lost 4, with 13 bases in between. The DNA of the CDR3 is TGCGCCAGCAGCCAAGATCAAGGAGGATTTTACGAGCAGTACTTC. Encoded protein: CASSQDQGGFYEQYF.

Notes on this clonotype: Relative to the germline gene, one junction end is altered; a read error may explain this. The genes are TRBV24-1 and TRBJ2-5; 9 bases match TRBD1. Germline V lookup: CDR1 KGHDR, CDR2 SFDVKD. The CDR3 runs to 15 residues. This chain's CDR3 is CDTSEGTGYVETQYF. The CDR3 bases are TGTGACACCAGTGAAGGGACAGGGTATGTGGAGACCCAGTACTTC.

The chain combines TRBV7-2 with TRBJ2-4; 9 bases match TRBD1. The better agreement between TRBJ2-7 and the DNA end casts doubt on the J call. In germline, CDR1 is SGHTA, CDR2 FQGNSA. The CDR3 sequence is 16 residues long. The CDR3 spells CASSLNGQGTGYEQYF. The CDR3 DNA reads as TGTGCCAGCAGCTTGAACGGACAGGGGACGGGGTACGAGCAGTACTTC.

V gene TRBV6-1 combines with J gene TRBJ2-3, with 10 bases identical to TRBD2. The CDR3 totals 16 residues. Germline loops: CDR1 MNHNS, CDR2 SASEGT. After removal of 4 bases from V and 0 bases from J, the junction contained 4 bases not matched to a gene. The CDR3 DNA reads as TGTGCCAGCAGTGGAAGCGGGGGGGCCAGCACAGATACGCAGTATTTT. Its protein product is CASSGSGGASTDTQYF.

This clonotype was observed a few times. V gene TRBV4-1 combines with J gene TRBJ2-7; D possibly corresponds to TRBD2 (6 bases). The V end lost 0 bases, the J end lost 5 bases, and 11 bases lay between the germline ends. The V gene's germline CDR1 is MGHRA and CDR2 YSYEKL. This CDR3 has 14 residues. Here the CDR3 DNA reads TGCGCCAGCAGCCAAGATCGGGGGTTTGACGAGCAGTACTTC. It translates to CASSQDRGFDEQYF.

CDR3 DNA sequence: TGTGCCAGCAGTCTCCTGGGACTAGCGGGGAACGAGACCCAGTACTTC. Residues: CASSLLGLAGNETQYF. The V gene is TRBV6-4, the J gene TRBJ2-5, with 13 bases aligning to TRBD2. The length of the CDR3 is 16 residues. Per germline, CDR1 MRHNA and CDR2 SNTAGT. Trimming removed 5 bases from V and 5 bases from J; junction bases left unmatched: 8.

V and J are TRBV5-1 and TRBJ2-4; D might be TRBD2 (7 bases). The DNA end is a closer match to TRBJ2-7, so the J assignment may be wrong. Germline V gene sequence: CDR1 SGHRS, CDR2 YFSETQ. The CDR3 sequence is 14 residues long. CDR3 in DNA: TGCGCCAGCAGCTTGGAGGGGGGGGTTGACGAGCAGTACTTC. This encodes CASSLEGGVDEQYF.

This clonotype was counted only a few times. The chain carries TRBV5-1 and TRBJ2-1; the D is unclear. Germline CDR1 reads SGHRS; CDR2 reads YFSETQ. Trimming removed 6 bases at V and 4 bases at J, with 11 bases between. The CDR3 extends over 13 amino acids. The CDR3 loop is CASKTRSYNEQFF. The CDR3 DNA reads TGCGCCAGCAAAACGAGGTCGTACAATGAGCAGTTCTTC.

V usage is TRBV28 and J usage is TRBJ2-5; D remains ambiguous. The V gene's germline CDR1 is MDHEN and CDR2 SYDVKM. The CDR3 is 14 amino acids. V gave up 7 bases and J gave up 6 bases, with 18 bases separating them. The CDR3 DNA reads as TGTGCCAGCAACCAAGGACCCGGCCCAAAGACCCAGTACTTC. This translates into CASNQGPGPKTQYF.

The V and J genes are TRBV10-3 and TRBJ1-4; TRBD1 is a possible D gene (6 bases). CDR1 ENHRY and CDR2 SYGVKD come from the germline V gene. V lost 2 bases and J 0 bases, leaving 19 bases between the germline ends. The CDR3 loop spans 19 amino acids. CDR3 protein: CAISEVRGQWTATNEKLFF. The CDR3 DNA sequence: TGTGCCATCAGTGAGGTTCGTGGACAGTGGACCGCAACTAATGAAAAACTGTTTTTT.

This chain uses TRBV28 with TRBJ1-2; 8 bases fit TRBD1. With V trimmed by 2 bases and J by 6 bases, 5 bases remained unmatched. Germline loops: CDR1 MDHEN, CDR2 SYDVKM. The CDR3 covers 14 residues. The CDR3 here is CASSLGQGVNGYTF. CDR3 bases: TGTGCCAGCAGTTTAGGACAGGGAGTAAATGGCTACACCTTC.

The chain couples TRBV4-3 to TRBJ2-1, with 7 nucleotides matching TRBD1. Germline V gene data show CDR1 as LGHNA and CDR2 as YSLEER. V dropped 3 bases and J dropped 8; count of bases not matched to a gene: 10. The CDR3 length is 15 residues. In DNA form, the CDR3 reads TGCGCCAGCAGCCAGACAGGGTACGCGATAGATGAGCAGTTCTTC. It encodes CASSQTGYAIDEQFF.

The CDR3 DNA follows: TGTGCCAGCAGCCCGCGACTAGCGGAAAACACAGATACGCAGTATTTT. Its translation: CASSPRLAENTDTQYF. This chain joins TRBV7-9 and TRBJ2-3; 9 nucleotides agree with TRBD2. The CDR3 totals 16 residues. Germline values: CDR1 SEHNR, CDR2 FQNEAQ (reference sequence). V was clipped by 5 bases and J by 2 bases; unmatched bases: 8.

The rearrangement links TRBV6-5 to TRBJ1-2; D is perhaps TRBD1 (5 bases). Germline V lookup: CDR1 MNHEY, CDR2 SVGAGI. V was shortened by 4 bases and J by 1 base, with 19 bases between the two germline ends. The CDR3 is 17 residues long. CDR3 loop: CASSSLLRHDSNYGYTF. For the CDR3, the DNA is TGTGCCAGCAGTTCACTCCTCCGCCACGACAGTAACTATGGCTACACCTTC.

A note on this clonotype: This may stem from a read error, because a much larger clone lies one nucleotide away. V and J are TRBV7-2 and TRBJ2-7; D not resolved. CDR3 length: 14 residues. CDR1 and CDR2 (germline): SGHTA, FQGNSA. Here the CDR3 reads CASSLDPSTYERYF. The CDR3 DNA reads TGTGCCAGCAGCTTAGATCCGAGCACCTACGAGCGGTACTTC.

This clonotype showed up just a few times. The chain is built from TRBV20-1 and TRBJ1-2; 9 nucleotides align to TRBD1. CDR1 DFQATT and CDR2 SNEGSKA come from the germline V gene (reference sequence). With 6 bases clipped from V and 4 bases from J, the junction kept 6 bases outside the gene matches. This CDR3 has 13 amino acids. In DNA form, the CDR3 reads TGCAGTGCAGATACAGGGGGCCTCTATGGCTACACCTTC. It yields the protein CSADTGGLYGYTF.

This chain's CDR3 is CSARDRDGAHSPLHF. CDR3 DNA: TGCAGTGCTAGAGATCGGGACGGTGCCCATTCACCCCTCCACTTT. The J gene is TRBJ1-6, the V gene TRBV20-1; possible D gene TRBD1, 5 bases. The CDR3 is made up of 15 amino acids. V lost 0 bases and J 8 bases, leaving 14 bases between the germline ends. Germline V gives CDR1 DFQATT, CDR2 SNEGSKA (reference sequence).

The rearrangement joins TRBV6-6 to TRBJ1-2; no firm D call. Trimming cost V 5 bases and J 1 base, with 11 bases left between them. This CDR3 region has 14 residues. Germline V gene data show CDR1 as MNHNY and CDR2 as SVGAGI (reference sequence). CDR3 in amino acids: CASSQYSFNYGYTF. The CDR3 DNA follows: TGTGCCAGCAGTCAATACAGCTTTAACTATGGCTACACCTTC.

V gene TRBV27 combines with J gene TRBJ1-2, with D uncertain. Trimming shortened V by 8 bases and J by 3 bases, and 13 bases separated the two germline ends. This CDR3 spans 13 amino acids. CDR1 and CDR2 (germline): MNHEY, SMNVEV (reference sequence). The CDR3: CASATDMHYGYTF. The CDR3 coding sequence is TGTGCCAGCGCCACTGACATGCACTATGGCTACACCTTC.

There are many counts of this clonotype. The chain has TRBV20-1 and TRBJ2-1; D perhaps matches TRBD2 (7 bases). The CDR3 is 14 residues long. The V gene's germline CDR1 is DFQATT and CDR2 SNEGSKA (reference sequence). Trimming stripped 1 base from V and 2 bases from J, with 9 bases between. The DNA of the CDR3 is TGCAGTGCTAGAGGAGGGGGGGCCTACAATGAGCAGTTCTTC. Amino acid sequence: CSARGGGAYNEQFF.

The genes are TRBV6-6 and TRBJ1-4, with D possibly matching TRBD1 (5 bases). Germline CDR1 and CDR2: MNHNY and SVGAGI (reference sequence). Trimming shortened V by 2 bases and J by 7 bases, and 14 bases separated the two germline ends. CDR3 size: 15 residues. CDR3 nucleotides: TGTGCCAGCAGTTACGACGGGGGAGTCAGTGAAAAACTGTTTTTT. This translates into CASSYDGGVSEKLFF.

V usage is TRBV20-1 and J usage is TRBJ1-2; a weak D match, TRBD1 (6 bases). CDR1 DFQATT and CDR2 SNEGSKA come from the germline V gene (reference sequence). The V and J ends lost 3 bases and 2 bases respectively, with 10 bases between them. This CDR3 contains 13 residues. The CDR3 nucleotides read TGCAGTGCTAGCGCTGGACAGAACTATGGCTACACCTTC. Translated: CSASAGQNYGYTF.

This clonotype was recorded a few times. The chain links TRBV12-3 or TRBV12-4 to TRBJ2-7; D is perhaps TRBD1 (6 bases). The V end lost 5 bases, the J end lost 3 bases, and 17 bases lay between the germline ends. There are 15 residues in the CDR3. Written as DNA, the CDR3 is TGTGCCAGCAGTCTCGGACAGCCCAACCTCTACGAGCAGTACTTC. As protein: CASSLGQPNLYEQYF.

This sequence joins TRBV5-4 and TRBJ2-1; 9 nucleotides line up with TRBD1. Germline V CDR1 and CDR2: SGHNT, YYREEE (reference sequence). The CDR3 extends over 15 amino acids. With V trimmed by 5 bases and J by 6 bases, 9 bases remained unmatched. The CDR3 region has the DNA TGTGCCAGCAGTCGGTTGGGACAGGGATTCAATGAGCAGTTCTTC. Protein sequence: CASSRLGQGFNEQFF.

This chain connects TRBV11-2 to TRBJ2-5; D not certain. The CDR3 is 12 amino acids. Germline CDR1 reads SGHAT; CDR2 reads FQNNGV. The V and J ends lost 4 bases and 11 bases respectively, with 14 bases between them. The CDR3 DNA reads as TGTGCCAGCAGCTACCGAGAGACTGAGCAGTACTTC. Residues: CASSYRETEQYF.

The chain links TRBV6-2 or TRBV6-3 to TRBJ2-5; 7 nucleotides match TRBD2. After removal of 6 bases from V and 1 base from J, the junction contained 8 bases not matched to a gene. The germline V gene encodes CDR1 MNHEY and CDR2 SVGEGT. The CDR3 consists of 15 residues. The DNA of the CDR3 is TGTGCCAGCAGCTCCCCGGGGAGGGGCCAAGAGACCCAGTACTTC. Its translation: CASSSPGRGQETQYF.

This clonotype was recorded a few times. This chain links TRBV12-3 or TRBV12-4 with TRBJ1-5, with D unclear. V shed 7 bases and J shed 0 bases, with 13 bases lying between them. This CDR3 has 15 amino acids. The CDR3 coding sequence is TGTGCCAGCACCGTCGGGGTTTCTAGCAATCAGCCCCAGCATTTT. Its translation is CASTVGVSSNQPQHF.

The chain couples TRBV28 to TRBJ2-7; D possibly uses TRBD1 or TRBD2 (5 bases each). CDR1 and CDR2 from the germline V gene are MDHEN and SYDVKM. The germline V and J ends were trimmed by 5 bases and 3 bases, with 14 bases remaining between them. The CDR3 runs to 14 residues. CDR3 sequence (DNA): TGTGCCAGCAGTACCGGGGCTGGGCGCTACGAGCAGTACTTC. This codes for CASSTGAGRYEQYF.

The chain recombines TRBV28 with TRBJ2-1; D uncertain. Per germline, CDR1 MDHEN and CDR2 SYDVKM. Trimming left V 3 bases short and J 3 bases short, with 9 bases between. There are 14 residues in the CDR3. The CDR3 reads CASSFGQVYNEQFF. CDR3 in DNA: TGTGCCAGCAGTTTTGGCCAGGTCTACAATGAGCAGTTCTTC.